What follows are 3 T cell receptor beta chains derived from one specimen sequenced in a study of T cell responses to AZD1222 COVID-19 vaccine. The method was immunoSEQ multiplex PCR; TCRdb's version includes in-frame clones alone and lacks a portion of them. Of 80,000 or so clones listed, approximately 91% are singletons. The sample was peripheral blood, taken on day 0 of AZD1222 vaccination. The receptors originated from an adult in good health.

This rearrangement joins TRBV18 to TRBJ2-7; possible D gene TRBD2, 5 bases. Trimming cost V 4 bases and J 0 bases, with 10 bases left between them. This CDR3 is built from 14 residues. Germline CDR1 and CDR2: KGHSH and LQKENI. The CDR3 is CASSLGRGSYEQYF. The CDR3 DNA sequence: TGTGCCAGCTCACTCGGACGGGGCTCCTACGAGCAGTACTTC.

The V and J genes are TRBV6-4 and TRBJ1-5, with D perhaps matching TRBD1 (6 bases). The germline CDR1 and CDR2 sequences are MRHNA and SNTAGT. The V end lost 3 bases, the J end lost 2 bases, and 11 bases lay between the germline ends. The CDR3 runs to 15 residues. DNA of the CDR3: TGTGCCAGCAGTGAACAGGGAGGAGGCAATCAGCCCCAGCATTTT. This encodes CASSEQGGGNQPQHF.

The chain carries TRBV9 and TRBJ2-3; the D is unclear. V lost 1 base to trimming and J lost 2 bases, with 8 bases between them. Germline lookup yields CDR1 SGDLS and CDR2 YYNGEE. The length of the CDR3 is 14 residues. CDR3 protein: CASSVNPATDTQYF. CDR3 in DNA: TGTGCCAGCAGCGTAAACCCCGCCACAGATACGCAGTATTTT.